The 17 T cell receptor beta chains given below trace back to one sample, sequenced in a study of regulatory T cells in long-lasting Graves disease listed by TCRdb under 2021. The sample's time point label, decoded: newly diagnosed GD, antithyroid drugs for less than 3 months. RNA was extracted from PBMCs in TRIzol for both TCR sequencing and RNA sequencing. Library prep was done by multiplex PCR. Sequencing took place on an Illumina HiSeq 4000. To build TCR beta libraries, CDR3 regions were amplified by Arm-PCR using iRepertoire HTBI primers. TCRdb reprocessing: public reads trimmed at Q25 with fastp, clones called with MiXCR, in-frame beta chains kept. Entries are consolidated by CDR3 protein sequence, retaining the most common genes and DNA. The sample table lists about 530,000 distinct CDR3 sequences, roughly 15% of them with a count of one. Clones ranked in the top ten supply approximately 25% of the sample.

The data also belong to a second study, concerning T cells in Graves' hyperthyroidism and ophthalmopathy.

Sequenced here: peripheral blood mononuclear cells (PBMCs), sampled at new diagnosis, from a patient treated with antithyroid drugs. These receptors came from a woman in her forties or fifties with Graves disease. Donor details come from another sample of the same person, matched by shared clones.

The chain carries TRBV4-2 and TRBJ2-1; D not certain. Trimming shortened V by 6 bases and J by 1 base, and 13 bases separated the two germline ends. This CDR3 comprises 15 residues. The germline gives CDR1 LGHNA, CDR2 YNFKEQ. The CDR3 DNA reads as TGTGCCAGCAGTCCTATCCCGGCTTCCTACAATGAGCAGTTCTTC. This codes for CASSPIPASYNEQFF.

The chain employs TRBV20-1 and TRBJ1-6; TRBD1 might be the D (6 bases). CDR3 size: 12 residues. V was clipped by 2 bases and J by 11 bases, with 10 bases between them. CDR1 is DFQATT and CDR2 is SNEGSKA in the germline V gene (reference sequence). The CDR3 sequence: CSARLQGTPLHF. As DNA, the CDR3 is TGCAGTGCTAGACTACAGGGTACACCCCTCCACTTT.

This clonotype was counted many times. CDR3 in DNA: TGTGCCAGTTCCCTCCGGGGACCGGACCCAGATGAAGCTTTCTTT. Protein sequence: CASSLRGPDPDEAFF. This chain links TRBV2 with TRBJ1-1, with a tentative D call TRBD1 (5 bases). Germline CDR1 SNHLY, CDR2 FYNNEI. The CDR3 consists of 15 residues. Trimming shortened V by 9 bases and J by 7 bases, and 24 bases separated the two germline ends. The whole variable domain, remainder taken from reference TRBV2 and TRBJ1-1, is EPEVTQTPSHQVTQMGQEVILRCVPISNHLYFYWYRQILGQKVEFLVSFYNNEISEKSEIFDDQFSVERPDGSNFTLKIRSTKLEDSAMYFCASSLRGPDPDEAFFGQGTRLTVV.

This clonotype was seen more than once but under ten times. A read error may account for a junction end that differs from germline. The rearrangement uses TRBV18 and TRBJ2-3; D unresolved. The CDR3 sequence is 15 residues long. Germline values: CDR1 KGHSH, CDR2 LQKENI. The CDR3 here is CASSPRSEATDTQYF. Here the CDR3 DNA reads TGTGCCAGCTCCCCACGCTCTGAAGCCACAGATACGCAGTATTTT.

Worth noting for this clonotype: This may be a read error: a much more frequent sequence differs by one nucleotide. V and J are TRBV3-1 and TRBJ2-1, with 8 bases that match TRBD2. The CDR3 consists of 15 residues. CDR1 is LGHDT, CDR2 YNNKEL, per germline (reference sequence). Unmatched junction bases numbered 11, after V lost 6 bases and J lost 7 bases. CDR3 protein: CASRHLQAGVNEQFF. The CDR3 DNA sequence: TGTGCCAGCAGGCACCTACAAGCGGGGGTGAATGAGCAGTTCTTC.

V usage is TRBV6-2 or TRBV6-3 and J usage is TRBJ2-1; 10 bases fit TRBD2. The CDR3 extends over 16 amino acids. Germline CDR1 reads MNHEY; CDR2 reads SVGEGT. The J segment lost 9 bases and the V segment lost 6 bases, leaving 14 bases of the junction unmatched. CDR3 bases: TGTGCCAGCAGCCAAAGGGGAAGCGGGGGGGCGATTGAGCAGTTCTTC. The encoded protein is CASSQRGSGGAIEQFF.

This clonotype was picked up many times. V is TRBV6-2 or TRBV6-3 and J is TRBJ2-7; tentatively, D is TRBD1 or TRBD2 (5 bases each). In germline, CDR1 is MNHEY, CDR2 SVGEGT. There are 14 residues in the CDR3. V gave up 6 bases and J gave up 1 base, with 13 bases separating them. CDR3 residues: CASSPGTESYEQYF. The CDR3 DNA reads TGTGCCAGCAGCCCCGGGACGGAATCCTACGAGCAGTACTTC.

A note on this clonotype: One end of the junction varies from germline; a read error may be responsible. This chain connects TRBV7-9 to TRBJ1-1, with D perhaps TRBD1 (6 bases). CDR1 and CDR2 from the germline V gene are SEHNR and FQNEAQ (reference sequence). This CDR3 has 13 residues. The CDR3 sequence: CAGSGTGRTEAFF. CDR3 nucleotide sequence: TGTGCCGGCAGCGGCACAGGGCGCACTGAAGCTTTCTTT.

This clonotype occurred many times. This chain joins TRBV6-1 and TRBJ2-4, with D perhaps given as TRBD1 or TRBD2 (5 bases each). The CDR3 is made up of 15 amino acids. Trimming removed 6 bases at V and 0 bases at J, with 12 bases between. Germline V gene data show CDR1 as MNHNS and CDR2 as SASEGT. DNA of the CDR3: TGTGCCAGCAGCGTTGAGAGGGGAGCCAAAAACATTCAGTACTTC. Translating it yields CASSVERGAKNIQYF.

V usage is TRBV9 and J usage is TRBJ1-2, with a weak D call TRBD1 (5 bases). Trimming left V 3 bases short and J 8 bases short, with 17 bases between. The CDR3 spans 14 residues. CDR1 is SGDLS, CDR2 YYNGEE, per germline. The CDR3 region is CASSEKAGARGYTF. The CDR3 DNA follows: TGTGCCAGCAGCGAGAAGGCCGGGGCACGGGGCTACACCTTC.

As to this clonotype: This may come from a read error, since a much larger clone is one base off. V usage is TRBV28 and J usage is TRBJ2-7; TRBD2 matches at 14 bases. The CDR3 extends over 15 amino acids. Germline V gene data show CDR1 as MDHEN and CDR2 as SYDVKM. The V gene end was trimmed by 6 bases and the J gene end by 7 bases; junction bases not matched to a gene: 8. The CDR3 loop is CASRWTSGGHNEQYF. The CDR3 DNA sequence: TGTGCCAGCAGGTGGACTAGCGGGGGGCACAATGAGCAGTACTTC.

The table lists this clonotype with a few counts. This chain links TRBV3-1 with TRBJ1-4; D might be TRBD1 (5 bases). In germline, CDR1 is LGHDT, CDR2 YNNKEL (reference sequence). The CDR3 has 15 residues. Trimming cost V 3 bases and J 4 bases, with 12 bases left between them. The CDR3 reads CASSQTRAYNEKLFF. Here the CDR3 DNA reads TGTGCCAGCAGCCAGACCAGGGCGTATAATGAAAAACTGTTTTTT.

This clonotype was recorded many times. The chain uses TRBV2 and TRBJ1-1; 9 bases agree with TRBD1. Trimming cost V 11 bases and J 2 bases; bases outside gene matches: 12. CDR3 length equals 15 residues. Germline assignment: CDR1 SNHLY and CDR2 FYNNEI. CDR3 nucleotide sequence: TGTGCCGGAACAGGGGGCCCAGTTCGAAACACTGAAGCTTTCTTT. Amino acids: CAGTGGPVRNTEAFF.

This clonotype was counted between two and nine times. The chain uses TRBV6-1 and TRBJ1-1; the match to TRBD1 covers 8 bases. Germline CDR1 reads MNHNS; CDR2 reads SASEGT. V was clipped by 6 bases and J by 1 base; unmatched bases: 10. This CDR3 has 16 residues. CDR3 region: CASSRVGQGRNTEAFF. DNA for the CDR3: TGTGCCAGCAGCCGCGTTGGACAGGGACGGAACACTGAAGCTTTCTTT.

This clonotype was detected many times. The CDR3 DNA sequence: TGTGCCAGCTCACCATTAATACAGGGGAACACTGAAGCTTTCTTT. Translating gives CASSPLIQGNTEAFF. This chain uses TRBV18 with TRBJ1-1; D might be TRBD1 (6 bases). The CDR3 loop spans 15 amino acids. Germline loops: CDR1 KGHSH, CDR2 LQKENI. With 2 bases removed from V and 1 base from J, the gap between germline ends came to 11 bases.

The chain is built from TRBV29-1 and TRBJ2-1; D call uncertain. V was cut by 3 bases and J by 7 bases, with 10 bases left in between. The CDR3 totals 12 residues. CDR1 and CDR2 from the germline V gene are SQVTM and ANQGSEA. The CDR3 DNA reads TGCAGCGTTGATGAGAGTGGGAATGAGCAGTTCTTC. Translation gives CSVDESGNEQFF.

This clonotype was counted ten times or more. The chain carries TRBV19 and TRBJ2-1; 12 bases are shared with TRBD2. The CDR3 length is 18 residues. From germline, CDR1 is LNHDA and CDR2 SQIVND (reference sequence). V lost 1 base to trimming and J lost 2 bases; unmatched junction nucleotides: 6. In nucleotides, the CDR3 is TGTGCCAGTAGTATAGGGCTAGCGGGGGGGCGGCCCTACAATGAGCAGTTCTTC. Its protein product is CASSIGLAGGRPYNEQFF.